This entry is about one T cell receptor (beta chain). This specimen belongs to a study of cytomegalovirus exposure and HLA in healthy donors. The overall study: In terms of ancestry, the Caucasian-associated cluster contained 80% to 90% of the roughly 400 genotyped donors.

Researchers ran the PCR with 60 Vbeta and 13 Jbeta primers. Produced via immunoSEQ multiplex PCR; TCRdb's table is partial and in-frame only. The sample totals 140,000 to 150,000 clones. Germline V gene data show CDR1 as MNHEY and CDR2 as SVGAGI. The CDR3 length is 15 residues. Trimming took 5 bases from V and 2 from J, leaving 14 bases between them. Specimen: PBMCs. This receptor was taken from a woman in her 50s in good health and CMV-seronegative. The chain recombines TRBV6-5 with TRBJ2-3, with no clear D. CDR3 protein: CASSPSYDNTDTQYF. The DNA for the CDR3 is TGTGCCAGCAGTCCATCCTACGACAACACAGATACGCAGTATTTT.